These 28 T cell receptor beta chains came from one sample sequenced in a study of CD8 T cells in ankylosing spondylitis. Each CDR3 protein is one row after TCRdb ran MiXCR on the 5' RACE reads. The sample includes about 130,000 distinct CDR3 sequences, 6% to 8.5% of them seen just once. Sequenced: blood, either unsorted or a sorted T cell fraction (not recorded which). Receptor source: a male donor with ankylosing spondylitis or in good health (not recorded which).

This clonotype has at least ten counts. CDR3 in DNA: TGTGCCAGCAGTCAGGGGGCGAACCAGCCCCAGCATTTT. It is translated as CASSQGANQPQHF. V usage is TRBV6-4 and J usage is TRBJ1-5; 8 positions agree with TRBD1. V lost 5 bases, J lost 7 bases, and 4 bases stayed unmatched. The CDR3 contains 13 residues. Germline CDR1 is MRHNA and CDR2 is SNTAGT.

This clonotype showed up just a few times. The chain recombines TRBV7-4 with TRBJ2-7; 7 nucleotides align to TRBD1. The CDR3 extends over 15 amino acids. Germline V gives CDR1 SGHVT, CDR2 SQSDAQ. Trimming removed 1 base from V and 7 bases from J; junction bases left unmatched: 10. The CDR3 sequence is CASSLVATGTREQYF. CDR3 nucleotide sequence: TGTGCCAGCAGCTTAGTGGCGACAGGGACGCGGGAGCAGTACTTC.

Many counts were recorded for this clonotype. This chain uses TRBV7-9 with TRBJ2-2; 7 nucleotides agree with TRBD2. The ends lost 5 bases at V and 1 base at J; junction bases unmatched: 7. Per the germline V gene, CDR1 is SEHNR and CDR2 is FQNEAQ (reference sequence). CDR3 length: 16 residues. The CDR3 DNA sequence: TGTGCCAGCAGCCCCTCGGGGGGAGTGAACACCGGGGAGCTGTTTTTT. This sequence encodes CASSPSGGVNTGELFF.

This clonotype was recorded at least ten times. The chain combines TRBV29-1 with TRBJ2-5; tentative D call: TRBD2 (6 bases). The CDR3 extends over 16 amino acids. CDR1 and CDR2 (germline): SQVTM, ANQGSEA. Trimming took off 3 bases at V and 2 bases at J, with 19 bases between the two ends. The CDR3 protein is CSVEAGRRSTQETQYF. For the CDR3, the DNA is TGCAGCGTTGAGGCGGGACGGAGGTCCACTCAAGAGACCCAGTACTTC.

In its sample, this clonotype was seen many times. One end of the junction is discordant with germline, which a read error may explain. The genes are TRBV20-1 and TRBJ2-2, with no clear D. Germline CDR1 is DFQATT and CDR2 is SNEGSKA (reference sequence). The CDR3 totals 13 residues. In DNA, the CDR3 is TGCAGTGCTGGAGAAGAGAACACCGGGGAGCTGTTTTTT. Protein: CSAGEENTGELFF.

This clonotype was detected ten times or more. The chain couples TRBV7-3 to TRBJ1-2; 9 positions agree with TRBD1. Germline CDR1 SGHTA, CDR2 FQGTGA. CDR3 length: 16 amino acids. Trimming at V came to 2 bases and at J to 8 bases, leaving 12 bases not matched to a gene. CDR3 amino acids: CASSLGDRAFLDGYTF. The CDR3 nucleotides read TGTGCCAGCAGCTTAGGGGACAGGGCTTTCTTGGACGGCTACACCTTC.

This clonotype showed up many times. The gene calls are TRBV23-1 and TRBJ1-5, with no clear D. TRBV23-1 is assigned to the ORF class and has an uncertain function. Trimming removed 6 bases at V and 0 bases at J, with 6 bases between. This CDR3 comprises 13 residues. The CDR3 is CASSQHSNQPQHF. Here the CDR3 DNA reads TGCGCCAGCAGCCAGCATAGCAATCAGCCCCAGCATTTT.

This clonotype has at least ten counts. The CDR3 sequence is CASSNRGDTQYF. CDR3 DNA sequence: TGCGCCAGCTCTAACAGGGGAGATACGCAGTATTTT. The rearrangement uses TRBV5-1 and TRBJ2-3; 7 nucleotides match TRBD1. After removal of 7 bases from V and 5 bases from J, the junction contained 4 bases not matched to a gene. The CDR3 runs 12 residues. Germline CDR1 and CDR2: SGHRS and YFSETQ.

This clonotype appeared many times. The chain recombines TRBV12-3 or TRBV12-4 with TRBJ2-7; unclear D gene. The CDR3 spans 14 residues. V lost 1 base and J 1 base, leaving 8 bases between the germline ends. CDR3: CASSLVPSSYEQYF. CDR3 nucleotides: TGTGCCAGCAGTTTAGTTCCGTCTTCCTACGAGCAGTACTTC.

This clonotype was seen repeatedly, ten times or more. V and J are TRBV6-1 and TRBJ1-6, with D perhaps TRBD1 (5 bases). Germline-derived CDR1 and CDR2 are MNHNS and SASEGT. CDR3 size: 14 residues. Trimming stripped 7 bases from V and 10 bases from J, with 17 bases between. CDR3 protein: CASTHQGVESPLHF. As DNA, the CDR3 is TGTGCCAGCACCCACCAGGGTGTGGAATCACCCCTCCACTTT.

In this sample, this clonotype turned up many times. This chain links TRBV4-2 with TRBJ2-1, with 10 bases lining up with TRBD2. The junction had 14 bases not matched to a gene; V was cut back by 0 bases and J by 9 bases. This CDR3 comprises 18 residues. Germline values: CDR1 LGHNA, CDR2 YNFKEQ. CDR3 nucleotides: TGTGCCAGCAGCCAAGAGAGGACTAGCGGAGATCTTCCGGGTGAGCAGTTCTTC. It encodes CASSQERTSGDLPGEQFF.

This clonotype was seen at least ten times. The chain has TRBV29-1 and TRBJ1-1; 7 nucleotides line up with TRBD1. V was pared by 7 bases and J by 7 bases, with 9 bases of the junction left unmatched. The CDR3 contains 12 residues. Per the germline V gene, CDR1 is SQVTM and CDR2 is ANQGSEA. The CDR3 DNA sequence: TGCAGCGGTACCAAACAGGGGCTTGAAGCTTTCTTT. This codes for CSGTKQGLEAFF.

Ten or more counts support this clonotype. The chain links TRBV7-9 to TRBJ2-3; a weak D match, TRBD1 (6 bases). V was shortened by 5 bases and J by 6 bases, with 18 bases between the two germline ends. CDR1 and CDR2 (germline): SEHNR, FQNEAQ (reference sequence). This CDR3 spans 15 amino acids. The CDR3 sequence is CASSRVPERGDTQYF. The CDR3 nucleotides read TGTGCCAGCAGCCGAGTGCCAGAGAGGGGGGATACGCAGTATTTT.

This clonotype was counted many times. V usage is TRBV29-1 and J usage is TRBJ1-1; D may be TRBD1 (6 bases). Trimming pared 7 bases from V and 0 bases from J, leaving 15 bases between. CDR3 length: 14 amino acids. Germline CDR1 and CDR2: SQVTM and ANQGSEA. CDR3 coding DNA: TGCAGCGCCCCGGGCGGACAGATGAACACTGAAGCTTTCTTT. It encodes CSAPGGQMNTEAFF.

This clonotype was detected ten times or more. J is TRBJ1-6 and V is TRBV9; no clear D. Trimming removed 0 bases from V and 8 bases from J, with 6 bases in between. This CDR3 comprises 13 residues. Germline loops: CDR1 SGDLS, CDR2 YYNGEE. CDR3 residues: CASSVGMDSPLHF. As DNA, the CDR3 is TGTGCCAGCAGCGTAGGGATGGATTCACCCCTCCACTTT.

V gene TRBV20-1 combines with J gene TRBJ2-1, with a tentative D call TRBD2 (6 bases). CDR1 DFQATT and CDR2 SNEGSKA come from the germline V gene (reference sequence). Trimming took off 1 base at V and 7 bases at J, with 23 bases between the two ends. This CDR3 comprises 17 residues. The CDR3 region is CSARGARLTGSKNEQFF. CDR3 bases: TGCAGTGCTAGAGGCGCCAGACTAACCGGGAGTAAGAATGAGCAGTTCTTC.

This clonotype was recorded many times. The CDR3 nucleotides read TGTGCCAGCAGCTTAGACAGTCAAGAGACCCAGTACTTC. It translates to CASSLDSQETQYF. This chain connects TRBV11-3 to TRBJ2-5, with D unresolved. The CDR3 is 13 residues long. V lost 0 bases to trimming and J lost 2 bases, with 4 bases between them. CDR1 SGHNT and CDR2 YENEEA come from the germline V gene.

As for this clonotype: A much larger clone differs from this one at a single base, so this may be a read error. This chain links TRBV20-1 with TRBJ2-1, with 9 bases that match TRBD2. Unmatched junction bases numbered 12, after V lost 1 base and J lost 5 bases. The CDR3 covers 17 residues. CDR1 DFQATT and CDR2 SNEGSKA come from the germline V gene (reference sequence). The CDR3 here is CSARGGTSRRLNNEQFF. In DNA form, the CDR3 reads TGCAGTGCTAGAGGAGGGACTAGCAGGAGGTTGAACAATGAGCAGTTCTTC.

This clonotype was seen ten or more times. The chain joins TRBV20-1 to TRBJ2-2; tentatively, D is TRBD1 or TRBD2 (5 bases each). The CDR3 has 13 amino acids. Between the trimmed V and J ends, which lost 0 bases and 4 bases, there was a span of 6 bases. Germline loops: CDR1 DFQATT, CDR2 SNEGSKA (reference sequence). The CDR3 sequence is CSAREGTTGELFF. CDR3 nucleotide sequence: TGCAGTGCTAGAGAAGGGACCACCGGGGAGCTGTTTTTT.

This clonotype was counted many times. The chain joins TRBV6-1 to TRBJ1-6; D is ambiguous. Germline V gene sequence: CDR1 MNHNS, CDR2 SASEGT. The V and J ends lost 7 bases and 11 bases respectively, with 18 bases between them. CDR3 size: 14 residues. The CDR3 protein is CASIATRPTTPLHF. CDR3 nucleotides: TGTGCCAGCATCGCAACACGGCCAACTACACCCCTCCACTTT.

This clonotype was counted ten times or more. The genes are TRBV5-1 and TRBJ1-1; D is possibly TRBD1 (5 bases). The germline V gene has CDR1 SGHRS and CDR2 YFSETQ. This CDR3 comprises 14 residues. V shed 4 bases and J shed 1 base, with 11 bases lying between them. The CDR3 is CASSRGTENTEAFF. In DNA form, the CDR3 reads TGCGCCAGCAGCCGGGGCACAGAGAACACTGAAGCTTTCTTT.

This clonotype was detected many times. The CDR3 loop reads CASSGGQENTEAFF. The CDR3 DNA reads as TGCGCCAGCAGCGGCGGACAGGAAAACACTGAAGCTTTCTTT. This rearrangement joins TRBV5-1 to TRBJ1-1; 7 bases line up with TRBD1. The germline CDR1 and CDR2 sequences are SGHRS and YFSETQ. The V and J ends lost 4 bases and 2 bases, in that order; junction bases with no gene match: 5. This CDR3 has 14 amino acids.

This clonotype was seen at least ten times. The V gene is TRBV20-1, the J gene TRBJ2-7, with D maybe TRBD1 (5 bases). V was pared by 1 base and J by 3 bases, with 16 bases between. The germline V gene has CDR1 DFQATT and CDR2 SNEGSKA (reference sequence). The CDR3 has 15 amino acids. The chain's CDR3 is CSARVPRTTIYEQYF. As DNA, the CDR3 is TGCAGTGCTAGAGTCCCCCGGACAACGATCTACGAGCAGTACTTC.

This clonotype showed up just once. This sequence joins TRBV4-3 and TRBJ1-2, with TRBD1 as a possible D gene (5 bases). Trimming took off 3 bases at V and 4 bases at J, with 12 bases between the two ends. Germline CDR1 LGHNA, CDR2 YSLEER. The CDR3 has 14 amino acids. The DNA of the CDR3 is TGCGCCAGCAGCCAGGCAGGGCAATCCTATGGCTACACCTTC. Translation gives CASSQAGQSYGYTF.

This clonotype was seen many times. This chain connects TRBV12-3 or TRBV12-4 to TRBJ2-2; perhaps TRBD2 as D (7 bases). Trimming cost V 6 bases and J 4 bases, with 15 bases left between them. This CDR3 comprises 15 residues. In nucleotides, the CDR3 is TGTGCCAGCAGCAACCGGGGGGCGAGCACCGGGGAGCTGTTTTTT. It yields the protein CASSNRGASTGELFF.

This clonotype has ten or more counts. This chain uses TRBV6-5 with TRBJ1-5; D not resolved. Germline CDR1 and CDR2: MNHEY and SVGAGI. This CDR3 region has 13 residues. V shed 4 bases and J shed 6 bases, with 10 bases lying between them. The CDR3 sequence is CASSSRGGQPQHF. The DNA for the CDR3 is TGTGCCAGCAGTTCCCGCGGAGGTCAGCCCCAGCATTTT.

This clonotype was detected many times. This chain uses TRBV19 with TRBJ2-1; D is unclear. CDR3 size: 16 residues. V was pared by 0 bases and J by 2 bases, with 11 bases between. Germline-derived CDR1 and CDR2 are LNHDA and SQIVND (reference sequence). CDR3 bases: TGTGCCAGTAGTATAGATCTCCGGGCACCCTACAATGAGCAGTTCTTC. This encodes CASSIDLRAPYNEQFF.

In its sample, this clonotype was seen many times. The chain combines TRBV7-8 with TRBJ1-2; D may be TRBD1 (6 bases). Germline loops: CDR1 SGHVS, CDR2 FQNEAQ. The CDR3 length is 13 residues. V was shortened by 3 bases and J by 3 bases, with 8 bases between the two germline ends. Written as DNA, the CDR3 is TGTGCCAGCAGCTTCAGGGGAGACTATGGCTACACCTTC. Translating gives CASSFRGDYGYTF. The variable domain in full, with the rest retrieved from reference TRBV7-8 and TRBJ1-2, is GAGVSQSPRYKVAKRGQDVALRCDPISGHVSLFWYQQALGQGPEFLTYFQNEAQLDKSGLPSDRFFAERPEGSVSTLKIQRTQQEDSAVYLCASSFRGDYGYTFGSGTRLTVV.